These T cell receptor beta chains were read from a single sample in a study of memory CD4+ T cells and cytomegalovirus serostatus. This table comes from immunoSEQ multiplex PCR, and its TCRdb copy is limited to in-frame clones, with some not included. The sample has about 50,000 clones; just under 80% are singletons. The sequenced material came from memory CD4+ T cells from blood. Receptors originate from an adult in good health and CMV-seronegative. Each CDR3 is given with its conserved first and last residue. Fields, in order: D gene, clone size, J gene, V gene, CDR3 DNA, CDR3 protein. The D gene is left open where the match is weak. The size field is filled for only some rows; it gives once, few, many or a size class.

d_gene: .
abundance: .
j_gene: TRBJ2-2
v_gene: TRBV5-4
CDR3nt: TGTGCCAGCAGCTTAAAGGGACAGAACACCGGGGAGCTGTTTTTT
CDR3aa: CASSLKGQNTGELFF

d_gene: .
abundance: .
j_gene: TRBJ2-2
v_gene: TRBV7-8
CDR3nt: TGTGCCAGCAGCTCGGACTTGACGGGGGAGCTGTTTTTT
CDR3aa: CASSSDLTGELFF

d_gene: .
abundance: once
j_gene: TRBJ1-2
v_gene: TRBV30
CDR3nt: TGTGCCTGGAGTGTATCGGGATACGGCTATGGCTACACCTTC
CDR3aa: CAWSVSGYGYGYTF

d_gene: TRBD1
abundance: .
j_gene: TRBJ2-5
v_gene: TRBV11-2
CDR3nt: TGTGCCAGCAGCTCGGACAGGGGGCGTCAAGAGACCCAGTACTTC
CDR3aa: CASSSDRGRQETQYF

d_gene: .
abundance: few
j_gene: TRBJ1-1
v_gene: TRBV27
CDR3nt: TGTGCCAGCAGTTTACGACAGAACACTGAAGCTTTCTTT
CDR3aa: CASSLRQNTEAFF

d_gene: .
abundance: .
j_gene: TRBJ1-1
v_gene: TRBV5-1
CDR3nt: TGCGCCAGCAGCTTGGGGACCAGGGCGGGCACTGAAGCTTTCTTT
CDR3aa: CASSLGTRAGTEAFF

d_gene: TRBD1
abundance: .
j_gene: TRBJ1-5
v_gene: TRBV2
CDR3nt: TGTGCCAGCCGGACAGGACCGTTTAGCAATCAGCCCCAGCATTTT
CDR3aa: CASRTGPFSNQPQHF

d_gene: TRBD1
abundance: .
j_gene: TRBJ1-3
v_gene: TRBV27
CDR3nt: TGTGCCAGCAGACCCAGGGGGAGGACTGGAAACACCATATATTTT
CDR3aa: CASRPRGRTGNTIYF

d_gene: .
abundance: .
j_gene: TRBJ2-7
v_gene: TRBV7-3
CDR3nt: TGTGCCAGCAGCCCTGGAGAGGGGGAGCAGTACTTC
CDR3aa: CASSPGEGEQYF

d_gene: TRBD1
abundance: .
j_gene: TRBJ1-5
v_gene: TRBV28
CDR3nt: TGTGCCAGCACCTTGTACAGGGGGCTCGGCAATCAGCCCCAGCATTTT
CDR3aa: CASTLYRGLGNQPQHF

d_gene: .
abundance: .
j_gene: TRBJ2-3
v_gene: TRBV25-1
CDR3nt: TGTGCCAGCACCCCGGGGCAAACTAGCACAGATACGCAGTATTTT
CDR3aa: CASTPGQTSTDTQYF

d_gene: .
abundance: .
j_gene: TRBJ1-5
v_gene: TRBV9
CDR3nt: TGTGCCAGCAGCGTAGGTGAGCGTAGTCAGCCCCAGCATTTT
CDR3aa: CASSVGERSQPQHF

d_gene: .
abundance: .
j_gene: TRBJ1-5
v_gene: TRBV30
CDR3nt: TGTGCCTGGAGTCAGACCGCTGAGGGGCAGCCCCAGCATTTT
CDR3aa: CAWSQTAEGQPQHF

d_gene: TRBD1
abundance: .
j_gene: TRBJ1-1
v_gene: TRBV5-1
CDR3nt: TGCGCCAGCAGCGGCACCAGGGGGCTTGGCACTGAAGCTTTCTTT
CDR3aa: CASSGTRGLGTEAFF

d_gene: .
abundance: .
j_gene: TRBJ2-1
v_gene: TRBV6-5
CDR3nt: TGTGCCAGCAGCCTTTCGCAGGCGGACAATGAGCAGTTCTTC
CDR3aa: CASSLSQADNEQFF

d_gene: .
abundance: .
j_gene: TRBJ2-5
v_gene: TRBV28
CDR3nt: TGTGCCAGCAGCAGGGACAATCAAGAGACCCAGTACTTC
CDR3aa: CASSRDNQETQYF

d_gene: TRBD1
abundance: few
j_gene: TRBJ1-5
v_gene: TRBV27
CDR3nt: TGTGCCAGCAGCAAGACCGGGACAGGCAATCAGCCCCAGCATTTT
CDR3aa: CASSKTGTGNQPQHF

d_gene: TRBD1
abundance: .
j_gene: TRBJ1-1
v_gene: TRBV30
CDR3nt: TGTGCCTCTACAGGGGGCGGGAACACTGAAGCTTTCTTT
CDR3aa: CASTGGGNTEAFF

d_gene: TRBD1
abundance: .
j_gene: TRBJ1-1
v_gene: TRBV27
CDR3nt: TGTGCCAGCAGTTTAGGGACAGAACGGAACACTGAAGCTTTCTTT
CDR3aa: CASSLGTERNTEAFF

d_gene: .
abundance: .
j_gene: TRBJ2-6
v_gene: TRBV7-9
CDR3nt: TGTGCCAGCAGCTTACTAGCGTCTGGGGCCAACGTCCTGACTTTC
CDR3aa: CASSLLASGANVLTF

d_gene: TRBD1
abundance: once
j_gene: TRBJ2-7
v_gene: TRBV7-2
CDR3nt: TGTGCCAGCAGCTCGGGACAGGGAAAAGGGCAGTACTTC
CDR3aa: CASSSGQGKGQYF

d_gene: .
abundance: once
j_gene: TRBJ2-7
v_gene: TRBV11-2
CDR3nt: TGTGCCAGCAGCTTAGTAGGACGTGCCTACGAGCAGTACTTC
CDR3aa: CASSLVGRAYEQYF

d_gene: .
abundance: .
j_gene: TRBJ2-7
v_gene: TRBV4-1
CDR3nt: TGCGCCAGCAGTCAACTGGACGGCCCCTACGAGCAGTACTTC
CDR3aa: CASSQLDGPYEQYF

d_gene: .
abundance: few
j_gene: TRBJ1-5
v_gene: TRBV19
CDR3nt: TGTGCCAGTAGTTCCCGACCTTATAGCAATCAGCCCCAGCATTTT
CDR3aa: CASSSRPYSNQPQHF

d_gene: .
abundance: .
j_gene: TRBJ2-5
v_gene: TRBV7-8
CDR3nt: TGTGCCAGCAGCACCCCCTTCGGGAGTATGGAAGAGACCCAGTACTTC
CDR3aa: CASSTPFGSMEETQYF

d_gene: TRBD1
abundance: .
j_gene: TRBJ1-2
v_gene: TRBV6-1
CDR3nt: TGTGCCAGCAGCACAGGGGGCTCTAACTATGGCTACACCTTC
CDR3aa: CASSTGGSNYGYTF

d_gene: .
abundance: .
j_gene: TRBJ2-3
v_gene: TRBV5-1
CDR3nt: TGCGCCAGCAGCTTGGTGGGAGAACTCACAGATACGCAGTATTTT
CDR3aa: CASSLVGELTDTQYF

d_gene: .
abundance: .
j_gene: TRBJ1-2
v_gene: TRBV6-1
CDR3nt: TGTGCCAGCAGTGAACCTGACAGGCCGAACTATGGCTACACCTTC
CDR3aa: CASSEPDRPNYGYTF

d_gene: .
abundance: once
j_gene: TRBJ2-7
v_gene: TRBV4-1
CDR3nt: TGCGCCAGCAGCCAGGGCTCCGGGACGGAAAACGCCGAGCAGTACTTC
CDR3aa: CASSQGSGTENAEQYF

d_gene: .
abundance: .
j_gene: TRBJ1-5
v_gene: TRBV29-1
CDR3nt: TGCAGCGTTGAGGAGGGGTTGGGTCAGCCCCAGCATTTT
CDR3aa: CSVEEGLGQPQHF

d_gene: .
abundance: .
j_gene: TRBJ1-1
v_gene: TRBV5-4
CDR3nt: TGTGCCAGCAGCTTGGGTCTTGGGAGGTCTGAAGCTTTCTTT
CDR3aa: CASSLGLGRSEAFF

d_gene: TRBD1
abundance: .
j_gene: TRBJ2-7
v_gene: TRBV9
CDR3nt: TGTGCCAGCAGCCGGACAGGGAGGTACGAGCAGTACTTC
CDR3aa: CASSRTGRYEQYF

d_gene: TRBD1
abundance: many
j_gene: TRBJ2-2
v_gene: TRBV19
CDR3nt: TGTGCCAGTAGTCCCCGGACAGGGGGAATCGGGGAGCTGTTTTTT
CDR3aa: CASSPRTGGIGELFF

d_gene: TRBD1
abundance: .
j_gene: TRBJ2-1
v_gene: TRBV10-2
CDR3nt: TGCGCCAGCACGGGGACAGGGAAGGGTGAGCAGTTCTTC
CDR3aa: CASTGTGKGEQFF

d_gene: .
abundance: .
j_gene: TRBJ1-2
v_gene: TRBV5-8
CDR3nt: TGTGCCAGCAGCTTGGCGCACAGTGGCTATGGCTACACCTTC
CDR3aa: CASSLAHSGYGYTF

d_gene: .
abundance: few
j_gene: TRBJ2-5
v_gene: TRBV29-1
CDR3nt: TGCAGCGTTGAGGGGAACAGCCAAGAGACCCAGTACTTC
CDR3aa: CSVEGNSQETQYF

d_gene: .
abundance: .
j_gene: TRBJ1-4
v_gene: TRBV6-5
CDR3nt: TGTGCCAGCAGCTTGGTTAGGGGGGCTAATGAAAAACTGTTTTTT
CDR3aa: CASSLVRGANEKLFF

d_gene: .
abundance: .
j_gene: TRBJ1-5
v_gene: TRBV18
CDR3nt: TGTGCCAGCTCGCAGGGAAATAGCAATCAGCCCCAGCATTTT
CDR3aa: CASSQGNSNQPQHF

d_gene: .
abundance: .
j_gene: TRBJ1-1
v_gene: TRBV5-1
CDR3nt: TGCGCCAGCAGCTTGGGGGGCAGCGCGGGTGGCACTGAAGCTTTCTTT
CDR3aa: CASSLGGSAGGTEAFF

d_gene: .
abundance: .
j_gene: TRBJ1-3
v_gene: TRBV9
CDR3nt: TGTGCCAGCAGCGTAGGGTCGATGCGGAACTCTGGAAACACCATATATTTT
CDR3aa: CASSVGSMRNSGNTIYF

d_gene: .
abundance: .
j_gene: TRBJ1-1
v_gene: TRBV9
CDR3nt: TGTGCCAGCAGCGTCCAGGCAACTAACACTGAAGCTTTCTTT
CDR3aa: CASSVQATNTEAFF

d_gene: TRBD2
abundance: .
j_gene: TRBJ2-3
v_gene: TRBV5-1
CDR3nt: TGCGCCAGCAGCTCCACTCTAGCGGGAGGTTCTGCAGATACGCAGTATTTT
CDR3aa: CASSSTLAGGSADTQYF

d_gene: .
abundance: .
j_gene: TRBJ2-2
v_gene: TRBV7-3
CDR3nt: TGTGCCAGCAGCTTAAACCCCCGGGGGGGGGAGCTGTTTTTT
CDR3aa: CASSLNPRGGELFF

d_gene: .
abundance: .
j_gene: TRBJ2-7
v_gene: TRBV7-9
CDR3nt: TGTGCCAGCAGCTTAAGAACAGGGAACTACGAGCAGTACTTC
CDR3aa: CASSLRTGNYEQYF

d_gene: .
abundance: few
j_gene: TRBJ1-3
v_gene: TRBV6-6
CDR3nt: TGTGCCAGCAGTTATTCCCAGCACGGGAACACCATATATTTT
CDR3aa: CASSYSQHGNTIYF

d_gene: TRBD1
abundance: .
j_gene: TRBJ2-2
v_gene: TRBV10-3
CDR3nt: TGTGCCATCAGTGATAGGCAGGGGGCAGGATCGAACACCGGGGAGCTGTTTTTT
CDR3aa: CAISDRQGAGSNTGELFF

d_gene: .
abundance: .
j_gene: TRBJ1-3
v_gene: TRBV27
CDR3nt: TGTGCCACCACCCGGGACGCGAGCTCTGGAAACACCATATATTTT
CDR3aa: CATTRDASSGNTIYF

d_gene: .
abundance: .
j_gene: TRBJ2-6
v_gene: TRBV14
CDR3nt: TGTGCCAGCAGCGGCCAATCTGGGGCCAACGTCCTGACTTTC
CDR3aa: CASSGQSGANVLTF